This is a list of T cell receptor beta chains from one sample in a study of shared clonotypes between healthy human individuals. Libraries were prepared by immunoSEQ multiplex PCR; TCRdb keeps only in-frame clonotypes and omits some of them. The sample includes some 1 million clones, 75% of them seen just once. The sample was memory CD4+ T cells sorted from blood. These receptors were collected from a man younger than 35 in good health. CDR3s include the opening cysteine and the closing phenylalanine or tryptophan. The D gene is left open where the match is weak. Clone size is not always given. Where it is, it says once, few, many or a class for expanded clones.

TRBD1,TRBV28,many,TRBJ1-2,TGTGCCAGCAGTTTACTTCCTACAGGGGGTGGCTACACCTTC,CASSLLPTGGGYTF
.,TRBV2,.,TRBJ1-3,TGTGCCAGCTGGAGGGGCTTCGAAAACACCATATATTTT,CASWRGFENTIYF
TRBD1,TRBV6-1,.,TRBJ2-3,TGTGCCAGCAGTGTTGGGACAGATCTCACAGATACGCAGTATTTT,CASSVGTDLTDTQYF
TRBD1,TRBV6-1,.,TRBJ1-5,TGTGCCAGCAGAGGGACAGGGGTCCTATTAGCCCAGCATTTT,CASRGTGVLLAQHF
.,TRBV18,.,TRBJ1-5,TGTGCCAGCTCACCATCAGGGGCTTATCAGCCCCAGCATTTT,CASSPSGAYQPQHF
TRBD2,TRBV28,few,TRBJ2-3,TGTGCCAGCAGTTTAAGGGGCGGGGGTAGCACAGATACGCAGTATTTT,CASSLRGGGSTDTQYF
TRBD2,TRBV9,.,TRBJ2-7,TGTGCCAGCAGCGTAGCCGGGACTAGCGGCGAGGAGCAGTACTTC,CASSVAGTSGEEQYF
.,TRBV6-1,.,TRBJ2-4,TGTGCCAGCAAAAAGGTGGGCGAAAACATTCAGTACTTC,CASKKVGENIQYF
TRBD2,TRBV29-1,.,TRBJ2-1,TGCAGCGTTGAACGAAGTAGCGGGATTAGCTCCTACAATGAGCAGTTCTTC,CSVERSSGISSYNEQFF
TRBD1,TRBV19,.,TRBJ1-1,TGTGCCAGTAGGATAATCGGGACAGGGTTTAGTGAAGCTTTCTTT,CASRIIGTGFSEAFF
.,TRBV7-6,.,TRBJ2-3,TGTGCCAGCAGCTTAGGGCAGGTCGCGAGGTTCACAGATACGCAGTATTTT,CASSLGQVARFTDTQYF
.,TRBV6-1,.,TRBJ1-2,TGTGCCAGCAGTCCCCGTAGGACGGACGACTATGGCTACACCTTC,CASSPRRTDDYGYTF
.,TRBV7-9,many,TRBJ2-3,TGTGCCAGCAGCTTATCCTCTAGCACAGATACGCAGTATTTT,CASSLSSSTDTQYF
.,TRBV30,.,TRBJ1-2,TGTGCCTGGAATCGGGCAGTGGCTAACTATGGCTACACCTTC,CAWNRAVANYGYTF
.,TRBV6-1,.,TRBJ1-1,TGTGCCACCACTCTCCAGTTCACTGAAGCTTTCTTT,CATTLQFTEAFF
.,TRBV14,.,TRBJ1-3,TGTGCCAGCAGCCCAGGAAACACCATATATTTT,CASSPGNTIYF
.,TRBV27,.,TRBJ2-3,TGTGCCAGCAGTTTAACCGGCCAAGATACGCAGTATTTT,CASSLTGQDTQYF
TRBD1,TRBV28,.,TRBJ1-1,TGTGCCAGCAGTTTGGCAGGGGGTACTGAAGCTTTCTTT,CASSLAGGTEAFF
.,TRBV25-1,.,TRBJ1-1,TGTGCCAGCAGTGATAGGACAGCTAACACTGAAGCTTTCTTT,CASSDRTANTEAFF
.,TRBV11-1,.,TRBJ1-1,TGTGCCAGCAGCTTTCGTCGGGGGATGAACACTGAAGCTTTCTTT,CASSFRRGMNTEAFF
.,TRBV5-4,few,TRBJ1-3,TGTGCCAGCAGCTTGGAAGGATCTGGAAACACCATATATTTT,CASSLEGSGNTIYF
.,TRBV6-1,.,TRBJ1-4,TGTGCCAGCAGTGGACAATTAGGGGGGGGTGAAAAACTGTTTTTT,CASSGQLGGGEKLFF
.,TRBV9,once,TRBJ2-2,TGTGCCAGCAGCCAACAACCAGAAGTCACCGGGGAGCTGTTTTTT,CASSQQPEVTGELFF
.,TRBV18,.,TRBJ1-6,TGTGCCAGCACAAGCGACAGTCCTCTAGCACCCCTCCACTTT,CASTSDSPLAPLHF
.,TRBV5-4,.,TRBJ2-7,TGTGCCAGCAGCTTGGGTAGGGTCCACGAGCAGTACTTC,CASSLGRVHEQYF
.,TRBV18,.,TRBJ1-4,TGTGCCAGCTCACCATCTTCGAGTTCGGCGTCAGGGGAAAAACTGTTTTTT,CASSPSSSSASGEKLFF
TRBD1,TRBV6-5,.,TRBJ1-6,TGTGCCAGCACCGGACAGGGAGGCTCACCCCTCCACTTT,CASTGQGGSPLHF
.,TRBV7-9,.,TRBJ1-2,TGTGCCAGCAGCGGGAGGGTTTCGGAGGGCTACACCTTC,CASSGRVSEGYTF
.,TRBV11-2,.,TRBJ1-1,TGTGCCAGCAGCTTAAGTCAAGTGGCCTGGGCTGAAGCTTTCTTT,CASSLSQVAWAEAFF
.,TRBV28,.,TRBJ2-7,TGTGCCAGCAAGGGCAAGTCCTACGAGCAGTACTTC,CASKGKSYEQYF
.,TRBV5-5,.,TRBJ2-3,TGTGCCAGCAGCTTGGATGTACCGGTGACCTCCTCCAACACAGCAGATACGCAGTATTTT,CASSLDVPVTSSNTADTQYF
TRBD1,TRBV7-7,.,TRBJ2-7,TGTGCTAGCAGCCGGGACAGGTCGCGCGAGCAGTACTTC,CASSRDRSREQYF
TRBD1,TRBV7-9,.,TRBJ2-5,TGTGCCAGCAGCCCGGGACAGCTAAAAGAGACCCAGTACTTC,CASSPGQLKETQYF
.,TRBV5-1,.,TRBJ1-3,TGCGCCAGCAGCTTGGGGACGGAGAACTCTGGAAACACCATATATTTT,CASSLGTENSGNTIYF
.,TRBV30,few,TRBJ1-3,TGTGCCTGGAGTGTTGCTAACACCATATATTTT,CAWSVANTIYF
.,TRBV5-1,.,TRBJ2-7,TGCGCCAGCAGCTTGAGTCAGATCTACGAGCAGTACTTC,CASSLSQIYEQYF
TRBD1,TRBV15,once,TRBJ2-5,TGTGCCACCAGCAGAGACACCGGGACAGGGCAAGAGACCCAGTACTTC,CATSRDTGTGQETQYF
.,TRBV7-9,.,TRBJ1-4,TGTGCCAGCAGCAAACTTTCAGGTGAAAAACTGTTTTTT,CASSKLSGEKLFF
TRBD1,TRBV10-3,.,TRBJ2-5,TGTGCCATCAGCGACCCCGGGACAGCCCTCGGTGAGACCCAGTACTTC,CAISDPGTALGETQYF
.,TRBV5-4,.,TRBJ2-6,TGTGCCAGCAGCTTGGGGGTAGCTGGGGCCAACGTCCTGACTTTC,CASSLGVAGANVLTF
.,TRBV5-1,.,TRBJ2-5,TGCGCCAGCAGCTTCGGTGGTAGCGGTTCCCAAGAGACCCAGTACTTC,CASSFGGSGSQETQYF
.,TRBV28,.,TRBJ1-6,TGTGCCAGCAGTTTTTATAGAGGGAATTCACCCCTCCACTTT,CASSFYRGNSPLHF
TRBD1,TRBV27,.,TRBJ1-5,TGTGCCAGCAGCCCCGGGACAGGGTTCGGTAGCAATCAGCCCCAGCATTTT,CASSPGTGFGSNQPQHF
.,TRBV19,.,TRBJ1-2,TGTGCCAGTAGCCCCCGGCAGGGTCTTTTGGGAGGCTACACCTTC,CASSPRQGLLGGYTF
TRBD2,TRBV5-1,.,TRBJ2-1,TGCGCCAGCAGCTTAAAGACTAGCGGCGATCTAGGCAATGAGCAGTTCTTC,CASSLKTSGDLGNEQFF
TRBD2,TRBV5-1,.,TRBJ2-7,TGCGCCAGCAGGAGGACTAGCGGGAGACTCACTACCCACGAGCAGTACTTC,CASRRTSGRLTTHEQYF
.,TRBV5-1,.,TRBJ2-2,TGCGCCAGCAGAAACGGGGCAGACGGCGGGGAGCTGTTTTTT,CASRNGADGGELFF
TRBD1,TRBV11-3,once,TRBJ2-7,TGTGCCAGCAGCCGGGGACAGCTGCTCGAGCAGTACTTC,CASSRGQLLEQYF
.,TRBV28,.,TRBJ1-2,TGTGCCAGCAGTTTAGGGACGGGTAACTATGGCTACACCTTC,CASSLGTGNYGYTF
TRBD1,TRBV19,many,TRBJ1-2,TGTGCCAGTAGTATTTCCGGGACAGAGCTCTATGGCTACACCTTC,CASSISGTELYGYTF
TRBD2,TRBV7-8,.,TRBJ2-7,TGTGCCAGCTCGGGACTAGCGGGGGTCTACGAGCAGTACTTC,CASSGLAGVYEQYF